This T cell receptor beta chain stems from a study of circulating tumor DNA in untreated peripheral T-cell lymphoma. Overall study findings and caveats: Baseline tissues yielded approximately 82% and baseline serum roughly 61% tumor-specific clonotype detection.

A remark on this clone: As yet, its antigen is unknown.

Some clones are missing from TCRdb's copy, which holds only in-frame ones; the method was immunoSEQ multiplex PCR. The table shows 9,500 to 12,000 clones, with around 76% occurring only once. Trimming took 8 bases from V and 0 from J; bases not matched to a gene: 16. The CDR3 is made up of 17 amino acids. The V gene's germline CDR1 is MDHEN and CDR2 SYDVKM. The tumor tissue sample was taken at baseline before any treatment. The TCR comes from a human donor with peripheral T-cell lymphoma. The chain has TRBV28 and TRBJ2-7; 7 bases fit TRBD2. Sequenced sample: tumor tissue. CDR3 nucleotide sequence: TGTGCCAGCGGACCGGGAGGACCCACACCTGGCTCCTACGAGCAGTACTTC. Translated, it gives CASGPGGPTPGSYEQYF.